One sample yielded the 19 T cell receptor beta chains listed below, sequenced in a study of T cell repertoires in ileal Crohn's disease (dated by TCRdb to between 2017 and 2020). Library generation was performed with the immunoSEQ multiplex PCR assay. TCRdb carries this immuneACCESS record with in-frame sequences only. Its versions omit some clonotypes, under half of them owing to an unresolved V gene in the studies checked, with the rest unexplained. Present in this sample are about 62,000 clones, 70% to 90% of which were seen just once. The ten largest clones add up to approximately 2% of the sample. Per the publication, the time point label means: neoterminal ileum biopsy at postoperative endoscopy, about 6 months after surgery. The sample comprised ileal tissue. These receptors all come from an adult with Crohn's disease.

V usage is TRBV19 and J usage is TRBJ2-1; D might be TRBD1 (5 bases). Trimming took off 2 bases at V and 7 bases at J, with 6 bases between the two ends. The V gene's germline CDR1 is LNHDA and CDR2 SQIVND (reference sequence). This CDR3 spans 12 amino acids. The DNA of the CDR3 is TGTGCCAGTAGTATACAGGGAAATGAGCAGTTCTTC. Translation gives CASSIQGNEQFF.

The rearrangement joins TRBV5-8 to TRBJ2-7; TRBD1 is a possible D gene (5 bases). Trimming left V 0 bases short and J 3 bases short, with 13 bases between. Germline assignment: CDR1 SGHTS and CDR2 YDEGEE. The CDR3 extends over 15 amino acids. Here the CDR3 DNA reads TGTGCCAGCAGCTTGGATGGCAGGGAACTCTACGAGCAGTACGTC. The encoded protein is CASSLDGRELYEQYV.

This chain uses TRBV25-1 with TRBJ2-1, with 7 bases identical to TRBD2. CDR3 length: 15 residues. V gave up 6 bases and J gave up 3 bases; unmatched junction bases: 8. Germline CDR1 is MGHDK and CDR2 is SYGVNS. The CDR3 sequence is CASSHQTSYYNEQFF. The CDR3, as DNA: TGTGCCAGCAGCCATCAGACTAGCTACTACAATGAGCAGTTCTTC.

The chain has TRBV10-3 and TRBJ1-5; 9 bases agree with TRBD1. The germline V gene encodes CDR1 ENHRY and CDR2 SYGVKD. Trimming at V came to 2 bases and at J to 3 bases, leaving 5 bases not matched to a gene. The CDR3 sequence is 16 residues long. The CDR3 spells CAISERGQGNNQPQHF. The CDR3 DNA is TGTGCCATCAGTGAGAGGGGACAGGGAAACAATCAGCCCCAGCATTTT.

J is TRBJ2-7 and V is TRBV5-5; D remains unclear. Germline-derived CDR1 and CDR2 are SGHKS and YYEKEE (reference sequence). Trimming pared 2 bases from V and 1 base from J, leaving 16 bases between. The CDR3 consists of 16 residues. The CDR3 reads CASSFPETTRSYEQYF. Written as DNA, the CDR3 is TGTGCCAGCAGCTTTCCCGAAACTACACGTTCCTACGAGCAGTACTTC.

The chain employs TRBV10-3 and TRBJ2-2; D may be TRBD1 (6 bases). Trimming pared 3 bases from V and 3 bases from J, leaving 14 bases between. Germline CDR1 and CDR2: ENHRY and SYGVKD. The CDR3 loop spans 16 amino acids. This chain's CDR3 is CAISDFRGEDTGELFF. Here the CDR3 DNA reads TGTGCCATCAGTGATTTCAGGGGTGAGGACACCGGGGAGCTGTTTTTT.

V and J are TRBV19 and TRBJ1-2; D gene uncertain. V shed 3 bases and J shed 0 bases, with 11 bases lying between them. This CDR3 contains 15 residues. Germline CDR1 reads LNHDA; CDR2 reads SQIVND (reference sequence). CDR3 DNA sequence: TGTGCCAGTAGTATCGCTCGGGATACTAACTATGGCTACACCTTC. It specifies CASSIARDTNYGYTF.

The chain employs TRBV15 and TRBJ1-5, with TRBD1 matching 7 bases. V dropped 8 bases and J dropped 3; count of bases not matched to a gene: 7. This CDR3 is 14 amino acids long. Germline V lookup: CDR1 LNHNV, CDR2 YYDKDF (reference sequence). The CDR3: CATAPDRINQPQHF. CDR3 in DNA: TGTGCCACCGCACCGGACAGGATCAATCAGCCCCAGCATTTT.

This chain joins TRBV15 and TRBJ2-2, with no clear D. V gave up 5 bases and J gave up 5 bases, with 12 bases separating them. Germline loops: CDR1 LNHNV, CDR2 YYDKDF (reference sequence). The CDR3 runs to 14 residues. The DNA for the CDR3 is TGTGCCACCAGCGTCGGTACTTTAACCGGGGAGCTGTTTTTT. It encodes CATSVGTLTGELFF. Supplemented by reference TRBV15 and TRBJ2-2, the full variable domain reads DAMVIQNPRYQVTQFGKPVTLSCSQTLNHNVMYWYQQKSSQAPKLLFHYYDKDFNNEADTPDNFQSRRPNTSFCFLDIRSPGLGDTAMYLCATSVGTLTGELFFGEGSRLTVL.

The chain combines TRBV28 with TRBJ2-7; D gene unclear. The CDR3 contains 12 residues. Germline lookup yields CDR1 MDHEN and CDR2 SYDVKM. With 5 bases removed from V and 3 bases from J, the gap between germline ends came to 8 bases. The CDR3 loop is CASSLADYEQYF. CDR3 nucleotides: TGTGCCAGCAGTCTTGCAGACTACGAGCAGTACTTC.

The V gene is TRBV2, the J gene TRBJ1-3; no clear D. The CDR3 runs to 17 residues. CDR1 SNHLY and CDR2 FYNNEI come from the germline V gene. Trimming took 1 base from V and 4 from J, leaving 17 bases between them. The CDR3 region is CASSEGAKPALGNTIYF. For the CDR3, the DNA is TGTGCCAGCAGTGAAGGGGCCAAACCAGCATTAGGAAACACCATATATTTT.

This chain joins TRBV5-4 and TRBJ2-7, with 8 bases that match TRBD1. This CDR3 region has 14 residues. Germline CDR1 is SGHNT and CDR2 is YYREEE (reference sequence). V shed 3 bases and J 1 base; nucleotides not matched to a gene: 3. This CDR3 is CASSWGTGSYEQYF. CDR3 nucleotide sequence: TGTGCCAGCAGCTGGGGGACAGGTTCCTACGAGCAGTACTTC.

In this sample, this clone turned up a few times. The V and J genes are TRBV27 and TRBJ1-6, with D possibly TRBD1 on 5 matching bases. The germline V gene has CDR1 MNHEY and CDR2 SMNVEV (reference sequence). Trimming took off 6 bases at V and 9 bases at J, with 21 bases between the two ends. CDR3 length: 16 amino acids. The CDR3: CASRDAREGDSSPLHF. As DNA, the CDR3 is TGTGCCAGCAGAGATGCGAGGGAGGGTGACAGTTCACCCCTCCACTTT.

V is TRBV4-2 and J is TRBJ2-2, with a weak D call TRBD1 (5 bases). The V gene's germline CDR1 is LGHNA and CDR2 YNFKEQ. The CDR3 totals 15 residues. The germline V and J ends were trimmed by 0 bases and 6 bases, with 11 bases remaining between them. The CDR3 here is CASSQELQGSGELFF. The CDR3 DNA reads TGTGCCAGCAGCCAAGAGCTTCAGGGATCCGGGGAGCTGTTTTTT.

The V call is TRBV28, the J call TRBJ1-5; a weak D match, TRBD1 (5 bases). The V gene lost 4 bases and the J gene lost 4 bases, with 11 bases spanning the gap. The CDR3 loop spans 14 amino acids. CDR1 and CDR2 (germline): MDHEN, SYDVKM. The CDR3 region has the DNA TGTGCCAGCAGTTCCTCGGACAAAAATCAGCCCCAGCATTTT. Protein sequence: CASSSSDKNQPQHF.

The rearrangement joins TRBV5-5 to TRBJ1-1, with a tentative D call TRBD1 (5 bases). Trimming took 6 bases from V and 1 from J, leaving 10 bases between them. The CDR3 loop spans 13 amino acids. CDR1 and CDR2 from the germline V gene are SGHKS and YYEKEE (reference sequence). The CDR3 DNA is TGTGCCAGCAAGACGACAGAGAACACTGAAGCTTTCTTT. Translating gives CASKTTENTEAFF.

CDR3 in amino acids: CAWAQQGIGYGYTF. CDR3 DNA sequence: TGTGCCTGGGCACAACAGGGGATAGGCTATGGCTACACCTTC. The chain recombines TRBV30 with TRBJ1-2; 7 bases are shared with TRBD1. This CDR3 spans 14 amino acids. Unmatched junction bases numbered 10, after V lost 5 bases and J lost 4 bases. The germline CDR1 and CDR2 sequences are GTSNPN and SVGIG (reference sequence).

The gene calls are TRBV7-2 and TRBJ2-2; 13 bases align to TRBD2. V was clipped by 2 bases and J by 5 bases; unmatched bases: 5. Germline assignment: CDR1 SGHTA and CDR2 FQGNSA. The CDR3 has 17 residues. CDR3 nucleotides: TGTGCCAGCAGCTTAACACTAGCGGGAGGGCGGACCGGGGAGCTGTTTTTT. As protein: CASSLTLAGGRTGELFF.

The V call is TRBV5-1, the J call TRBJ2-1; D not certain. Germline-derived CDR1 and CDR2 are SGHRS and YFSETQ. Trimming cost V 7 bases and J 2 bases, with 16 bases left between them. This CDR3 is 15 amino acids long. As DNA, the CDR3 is TGCGCCAGCGGCGAGTTACTTGGGCCCTACAATGAGCAGTTCTTC. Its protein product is CASGELLGPYNEQFF.